This T cell receptor (beta chain) comes out of a study of blood T cells in healthy people across ages. A J-beta primer mix and a sample-barcoded 5' primer were used in a second PCR of about 6 to 12 cycles. TCRdb called the 5' RACE reads again in MiXCR, with one record for every CDR3 protein. The sample carries around 800,000 distinct CDR3 sequences, around a quarter recorded once. The total RNA that was extracted per sample amounted to at least 5 micrograms. This clonotype appeared a few times. CDR3 length: 12 residues. The germline gives CDR1 SNHLY, CDR2 FYNNEI. Losses at the gene ends were 7 bases for V and 6 bases for J; bases not matched to a gene: 4. The sample was also linked to a second study, of T cells of mothers and their children. This second report adds: Thymic selection shapes TCR recombination output similarly in related and unrelated pairs.

The J gene is TRBJ2-5, the V gene TRBV2; 8 nucleotides align to TRBD2. Sequencing was carried out using blood. This receptor was taken from a boy younger than 18 in good health. The CDR3 is CASTGLGKTQYF. The CDR3, as DNA: TGTGCCAGCACGGGACTAGGGAAGACCCAGTACTTC.